This entry lists 29 T cell receptor beta chains sequenced from one sample in a study of shared clonotypes between healthy human individuals. The method was immunoSEQ multiplex PCR; TCRdb's version includes in-frame clones alone and lacks a portion of them. The repertoire includes about 1.5 million clones, approximately 97% of them detected once, and 0.95% to 1.5% sits in the top ten. Sequencing was carried out using naive CD4+ T cells sorted from blood. Subset meaning: CD45RA+ positively selected. These receptors were obtained from a man aged 25 to 45 in good health.

V is TRBV5-1 and J is TRBJ1-2; tentatively, D is TRBD1 (5 bases). CDR3 length equals 14 residues. The V end lost 0 bases, the J end lost 4 bases, and 10 bases lay between the germline ends. Germline-derived CDR1 and CDR2 are SGHRS and YFSETQ. CDR3 coding DNA: TGCGCCAGCAGCTTGGACAGGAGTGCCTATGGCTACACCTTC. Translation gives CASSLDRSAYGYTF.

J is TRBJ2-1 and V is TRBV11-2; D unresolved. Germline V gives CDR1 SGHAT, CDR2 FQNNGV. Trimming took off 7 bases at V and 8 bases at J, with 12 bases between the two ends. The CDR3 loop spans 12 amino acids. CDR3 DNA: TGTGCCAGCACCCTCGGGTGGGATGAGCAGTTCTTC. Translating gives CASTLGWDEQFF.

The chain recombines TRBV10-3 with TRBJ1-1, with 7 bases lining up with TRBD1. CDR3 size: 14 residues. V lost 7 bases and J lost 1; bases outside the gene matches: 6. Germline values: CDR1 ENHRY, CDR2 SYGVKD. The CDR3 is CAIKNRGANTEAFF. In DNA form, the CDR3 reads TGTGCCATCAAAAACAGGGGCGCGAACACTGAAGCTTTCTTT.

The chain employs TRBV5-1 and TRBJ2-2, with D possibly TRBD1 on 5 matching bases. V dropped 1 base and J dropped 0 bases, with 10 bases sitting between them. CDR1 is SGHRS and CDR2 is YFSETQ in the germline V gene. The CDR3 loop spans 16 amino acids. CDR3 region: CASSLSGHPNTGELFF. The CDR3 nucleotides read TGCGCCAGCAGCTTGTCAGGACACCCGAACACCGGGGAGCTGTTTTTT.

Only one count was recorded for this clone. CDR3: CASSFSQGLYTGELFF. The DNA of the CDR3 is TGTGCCAGCAGCTTCTCACAGGGGCTATACACCGGGGAGCTGTTTTTT. The V gene is TRBV7-9, the J gene TRBJ2-2; 7 bases are shared with TRBD1. CDR1 and CDR2 from the germline V gene are SEHNR and FQNEAQ (reference sequence). The junction had 7 bases not matched to a gene; V was cut back by 3 bases and J by 3 bases. The CDR3 has 16 amino acids. Filled out from reference TRBV7-9 and TRBJ2-2, the complete variable domain reads DTGVSQNPRHKITKRGQNVTFRCDPISEHNRLYWYRQTLGQGPEFLTYFQNEAQLEKSRLLSDRFSAERPKGSFSTLEIQRTEQGDSAMYLCASSFSQGLYTGELFFGEGSRLTVL.

This chain uses TRBV19 with TRBJ1-2; 9 positions agree with TRBD1. Trimming removed 10 bases from V and 4 bases from J; junction bases left unmatched: 13. This CDR3 region has 15 residues. Germline V gene sequence: CDR1 LNHDA, CDR2 SQIVND (reference sequence). The CDR3, as DNA: TGTGCCACCCACGTTGACGGACAGGGGACCTATGGCTACACCTTC. Its translation: CATHVDGQGTYGYTF.

The chain links TRBV18 to TRBJ2-4, with D hard to call. The CDR3 spans 13 residues. The germline V gene has CDR1 KGHSH and CDR2 LQKENI. V dropped 5 bases and J dropped 1 base, with 6 bases sitting between them. The CDR3 DNA is TGTGCCAGCTCAGGAGCTGCCAAAAACATTCAGTACTTC. Translating gives CASSGAAKNIQYF.

The chain carries TRBV9 and TRBJ2-5; 9 bases line up with TRBD1. Germline V gene sequence: CDR1 SGDLS, CDR2 YYNGEE. V gave up 5 bases and J gave up 5 bases; unmatched junction bases: 13. The CDR3 runs 16 residues. CDR3 DNA: TGTGCCAGCAGTCTAGACAGGGGGAGTGTTGGGGAGACCCAGTACTTC. Residues: CASSLDRGSVGETQYF. Full variable domain (missing parts from reference TRBV9 and TRBJ2-5): DSGVTQTPKHLITATGQRVTLRCSPRSGDLSVYWYQQSLDQGLQFLIQYYNGEERAKGNILERFSAQQFPDLHSELNLSSLELGDSALYFCASSLDRGSVGETQYFGPGTRLLVL.

The V call is TRBV25-1, the J call TRBJ1-1; perhaps TRBD1 as D (6 bases). In germline, CDR1 is MGHDK, CDR2 SYGVNS. CDR3 length: 13 residues. Trimming removed 3 bases at V and 4 bases at J, with 9 bases between. CDR3 loop: CASSDPGATEAFF. DNA for the CDR3: TGTGCCAGCAGTGATCCAGGGGCCACTGAAGCTTTCTTT.

V usage is TRBV7-2 and J usage is TRBJ2-1; TRBD1 is a possible D gene (6 bases). Germline loops: CDR1 SGHTA, CDR2 FQGNSA. This CDR3 contains 14 residues. V was pared by 4 bases and J by 5 bases, with 12 bases between. The CDR3 protein is CASSSSGVNNEQFF. The CDR3 DNA reads TGTGCCAGCAGCTCATCAGGGGTTAACAATGAGCAGTTCTTC.

The chain has TRBV18 and TRBJ2-1, with D unclear. The CDR3 runs to 17 residues. Germline CDR1 reads KGHSH; CDR2 reads LQKENI. V lost 1 base to trimming and J lost 4 bases, with 17 bases between them. CDR3 nucleotide sequence: TGTGCCAGCTCACCACTCCGCGTTGGGCAGCTTTACAATGAGCAGTTCTTC. As protein: CASSPLRVGQLYNEQFF.

This chain uses TRBV7-6 with TRBJ1-1; D remains ambiguous. The V gene's germline CDR1 is SGHVS and CDR2 FNYEAQ. The V end lost 4 bases, the J end lost 11 bases, and 17 bases lay between the germline ends. The CDR3 has 13 residues. The CDR3 here is CASSSRNGESAFF. DNA of the CDR3: TGTGCCAGCAGCTCCCGAAACGGTGAGAGCGCTTTCTTT.

The chain combines TRBV7-9 with TRBJ2-2; the D gene is possibly TRBD2 (6 bases). This CDR3 is built from 17 residues. Looked up from germline, CDR1 is SEHNR and CDR2 is FQNEAQ (reference sequence). Trimming stripped 2 bases from V and 2 bases from J, with 15 bases between. CDR3 nucleotide sequence: TGTGCCAGCAGCTTAACTCCAGGCGGGACCAACACCGGGGAGCTGTTTTTT. This gives the protein CASSLTPGGTNTGELFF.

This clone was counted once. The V gene is TRBV30, the J gene TRBJ2-5; TRBD2 matches 7 bases. CDR1 is GTSNPN and CDR2 is SVGIG in the germline V gene (reference sequence). This CDR3 has 16 residues. V dropped 3 bases and J dropped 2; count of bases not matched to a gene: 12. The CDR3, as DNA: TGTGCCTGGAGCATTGGAACGCGGGAGAATCAAGAGACCCAGTACTTC. Protein product: CAWSIGTRENQETQYF.

The V gene is TRBV2, the J gene TRBJ2-2; D is tentatively TRBD1 or TRBD2 (5 bases each). V shed 6 bases and J shed 3 bases, with 11 bases lying between them. The CDR3 contains 14 residues. CDR1 is SNHLY and CDR2 is FYNNEI in the germline V gene. In nucleotides, the CDR3 is TGTGCCAGCAGGTCGGGGACGGACACCGGGGAGCTGTTTTTT. The encoded protein is CASRSGTDTGELFF.

This clone has a single count. This chain uses TRBV11-2 with TRBJ2-3, with unresolved D. This CDR3 region has 12 residues. Germline CDR1 SGHAT, CDR2 FQNNGV. With 3 bases removed from V and 6 bases from J, the gap between germline ends came to 7 bases. CDR3 DNA: TGTGCCAGCAGCTTTCCGGTGGATACGCAGTATTTT. Protein product: CASSFPVDTQYF.

The chain joins TRBV4-1 to TRBJ2-4; D gene unclear. In germline, CDR1 is MGHRA, CDR2 YSYEKL. Between the trimmed V and J ends, which lost 4 bases and 0 bases, there was a span of 16 bases. The CDR3 consists of 17 residues. CDR3 protein: CASSPRGEKLAKNIQYF. The CDR3, as DNA: TGCGCCAGCAGCCCCCGAGGAGAGAAACTAGCCAAAAACATTCAGTACTTC.

V usage is TRBV5-5 and J usage is TRBJ2-7; D is ambiguous. Germline V gives CDR1 SGHKS, CDR2 YYEKEE (reference sequence). V gave up 0 bases and J gave up 3 bases, with 13 bases separating them. The CDR3 spans 15 residues. The CDR3 here is CASSLAGIGNYEQYF. The CDR3 coding sequence is TGTGCCAGCAGCTTGGCGGGTATAGGAAACTACGAGCAGTACTTC. Full variable domain (remainder filled in from reference TRBV5-5 and TRBJ2-7): DAGVTQSPTHLIKTRGQQVTLRCSPISGHKSVSWYQQVLGQGPQFIFQYYEKEERGRGNFPDRFSARQFPNYSSELNVNALLLGDSALYLCASSLAGIGNYEQYFGPGTRLTVT.

The rearrangement uses TRBV6-1 and TRBJ2-7, with D perhaps TRBD2 (6 bases). CDR1 is MNHNS and CDR2 is SASEGT in the germline V gene. Deletions cut 3 bases from V and 5 bases from J, with 8 bases between. This CDR3 has 12 amino acids. CDR3 bases: TGTGCCAGCAGTGATTGGGGGGACGAGCAGTACTTC. It codes for CASSDWGDEQYF.

The V gene is TRBV5-1, the J gene TRBJ2-7, with 9 bases that match TRBD1. This CDR3 region has 15 residues. Germline CDR1 SGHRS, CDR2 YFSETQ. The V gene end was trimmed by 7 bases and the J gene end by 0 bases; junction bases not matched to a gene: 8. Here the CDR3 reads CASANRDRASYEQYF. The DNA for the CDR3 is TGCGCCAGCGCCAACCGGGACAGGGCCTCCTACGAGCAGTACTTC. Combining the CDR3 with reference TRBV5-1 and TRBJ2-7 gives the whole variable domain KAGVTQTPRYLIKTRGQQVTLSCSPISGHRSVSWYQQTPGQGLQFLFEYFSETQRNKGNFPGRFSGRQFSNSRSEMNVSTLELGDSALYLCASANRDRASYEQYFGPGTRLTVT.

This clone was seen a single time. The chain is built from TRBV29-1 and TRBJ2-7; TRBD2 might be the D (5 bases). Germline CDR1 is SQVTM and CDR2 is ANQGSEA. The CDR3 sequence is 19 residues long. Trimming took 7 bases from V and 0 from J, leaving 31 bases between them. This CDR3 is CSGEESETGWKRSSYEQYF. CDR3 DNA: TGCAGCGGCGAGGAGTCGGAGACGGGGTGGAAGAGAAGCTCCTACGAGCAGTACTTC.

The rearrangement joins TRBV14 to TRBJ2-5; D uncertain. CDR3 length: 18 amino acids. Trimming left V 4 bases short and J 2 bases short, with 23 bases between. CDR1 is SGHDN and CDR2 is FVKESK in the germline V gene. Here the CDR3 DNA reads TGTGCCAGCAGCCTAGGGTTACAGCAAAAAATGACACAAGAGACCCAGTACTTC. Protein sequence: CASSLGLQQKMTQETQYF.

The gene calls are TRBV5-5 and TRBJ2-3; 14 positions agree with TRBD2. Trimming removed 4 bases from V and 4 bases from J; junction bases left unmatched: 8. CDR3 length: 17 amino acids. The germline gives CDR1 SGHKS, CDR2 YYEKEE (reference sequence). As DNA, the CDR3 is TGTGCCAGCAGCCCGGAGGGACTAGCGGGAGCATCAGATACGCAGTATTTT. Its protein is CASSPEGLAGASDTQYF.

This chain links TRBV7-9 with TRBJ2-3; no firm D call. The CDR3 extends over 15 amino acids. The V gene's germline CDR1 is SEHNR and CDR2 FQNEAQ (reference sequence). V shed 1 base and J shed 3 bases, with 11 bases lying between them. In nucleotides, the CDR3 is TGTGCCAGCAGCTTAGGTAGGGTAGAAACAGATACGCAGTATTTT. Its translation is CASSLGRVETDTQYF.

This clone was seen once. The chain employs TRBV29-1 and TRBJ1-2; 7 positions match TRBD1. Germline-derived CDR1 and CDR2 are SQVTM and ANQGSEA. The CDR3 is 13 residues long. V lost 4 bases and J lost 8; bases outside the gene matches: 10. The CDR3 DNA reads TGCAGCGTTGGGGACAGTCACCTCGGGGGCTACACCTTC. It codes for CSVGDSHLGGYTF.

In its sample, this clone was seen once. The genes are TRBV5-4 and TRBJ1-1; perhaps TRBD1 as D (6 bases). Germline CDR1 reads SGHNT; CDR2 reads YYREEE (reference sequence). The ends were cut back, 2 bases at V and 6 bases at J, with 17 bases in the middle. The CDR3 is 15 amino acids. The CDR3 coding sequence is TGTGCCAGCAGCTTTCCGGCAGGGGACCGGGCTGAAGCTTTCTTT. Translated, it gives CASSFPAGDRAEAFF.

This clone was seen just once. This chain joins TRBV2 and TRBJ2-5, with TRBD2 matching 10 bases. V lost 4 bases and J lost 2; bases outside the gene matches: 4. Germline V gene sequence: CDR1 SNHLY, CDR2 FYNNEI. The CDR3 totals 15 residues. CDR3 loop: CASSVLAGAQETQYF. The CDR3 nucleotides read TGTGCCAGCAGTGTGCTAGCGGGAGCTCAAGAGACCCAGTACTTC.

V usage is TRBV14 and J usage is TRBJ2-2; the D is unclear. The CDR3 covers 16 residues. V dropped 3 bases and J dropped 1 base, with 12 bases sitting between them. The germline V gene encodes CDR1 SGHDN and CDR2 FVKESK. In nucleotides, the CDR3 is TGTGCCAGCAGCCATCGGACCCTTCTGAACACCGGGGAGCTGTTTTTT. Translation gives CASSHRTLLNTGELFF. Combining the CDR3 with reference TRBV14 and TRBJ2-2 gives the whole variable domain EAGVTQFPSHSVIEKGQTVTLRCDPISGHDNLYWYRRVMGKEIKFLLHFVKESKQDESGMPNNRFLAERTGGTYSTLKVQPAELEDSGVYFCASSHRTLLNTGELFFGEGSRLTVL.

This chain connects TRBV25-1 to TRBJ2-3, with 9 bases lining up with TRBD2. After removal of 0 bases from V and 1 base from J, the junction contained 2 bases not matched to a gene. This CDR3 is 16 amino acids long. Germline CDR1 reads MGHDK; CDR2 reads SYGVNS. The CDR3 DNA follows: TGTGCCAGCAGTGAATACCTAGCGGGACGCACAGATACGCAGTATTTT. Its protein product is CASSEYLAGRTDTQYF.